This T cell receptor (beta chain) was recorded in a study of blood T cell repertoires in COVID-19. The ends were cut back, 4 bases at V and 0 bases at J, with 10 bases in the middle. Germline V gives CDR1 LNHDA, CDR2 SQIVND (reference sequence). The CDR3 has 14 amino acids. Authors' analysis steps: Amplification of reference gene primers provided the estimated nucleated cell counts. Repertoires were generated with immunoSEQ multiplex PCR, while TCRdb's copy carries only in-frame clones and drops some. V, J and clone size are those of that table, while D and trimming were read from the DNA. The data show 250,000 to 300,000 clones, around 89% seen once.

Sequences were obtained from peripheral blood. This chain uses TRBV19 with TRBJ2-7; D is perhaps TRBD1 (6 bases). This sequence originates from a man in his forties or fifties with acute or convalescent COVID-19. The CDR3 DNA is TGTGCCAGTAGTAGAGGACAGTCCTCCTACGAGCAGTACTTC. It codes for CASSRGQSSYEQYF. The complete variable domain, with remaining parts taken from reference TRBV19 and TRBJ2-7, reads DGGITQSPKYLFRKEGQNVTLSCEQNLNHDAMYWYRQDPGQGLRLIYYSQIVNDFQKGDIAEGYSVSREKKESFPLTVTSAQKNPTAFYLCASSRGQSSYEQYFGPGTRLTVT.